The rows below give T cell receptor beta chains drawn from one sample of a study of cytomegalovirus exposure and HLA in healthy donors. TCRdb keeps only in-frame clones here, not all; method: immunoSEQ multiplex PCR. The table records 150,000 to 200,000 clones, around 85% of them present only once. Sequences were obtained from PBMCs. These receptors were taken from a man aged 18 to 29 in good health and CMV-seronegative. The CDR3 runs from the conserved cysteine through the conserved F or W. A D gene is named only where the DNA matches it firmly. Not every row has a clone size; where given, it reads once, few, many or a size class.

clone size: NA; J gene: TRBJ2-1; D gene: TRBD2; V gene: TRBV15; CDR3 length: 17; CDR3 protein: CATSRDSGLAVNNEQFF; CDR3 DNA: TGTGCCACCAGCAGAGATTCGGGTCTAGCGGTCAACAATGAGCAGTTCTTC
clone size: NA; J gene: TRBJ2-5; D gene: TRBD2; V gene: TRBV7-8; CDR3 length: 14; CDR3 protein: CASSYAGGPKTQYF; CDR3 DNA: TGTGCCAGCAGCTACGCGGGGGGGCCAAAGACCCAGTACTTC
clone size: NA; J gene: TRBJ1-4; D gene: NA; V gene: TRBV28; CDR3 length: 13; CDR3 protein: CASGRATNEKLFF; CDR3 DNA: TGTGCCAGCGGGAGGGCAACTAATGAAAAACTGTTTTTT
clone size: NA; J gene: TRBJ2-7; D gene: NA; V gene: TRBV6-7; CDR3 length: 14; CDR3 protein: CASNGQELFYEQYF; CDR3 DNA: TGTGCCAGCAACGGCCAGGAATTATTCTACGAGCAGTACTTC
clone size: NA; J gene: TRBJ2-4; D gene: NA; V gene: TRBV5-4; CDR3 length: 11; CDR3 protein: CASSLDGGQYF; CDR3 DNA: TGTGCCAGCAGCTTGGACGGGGGTCAGTACTTC
clone size: NA; J gene: TRBJ2-1; D gene: NA; V gene: TRBV11-3; CDR3 length: 14; CDR3 protein: CASSFQGTVSEQFF; CDR3 DNA: TGTGCCAGCAGCTTCCAGGGCACGGTGAGTGAGCAGTTCTTC
clone size: NA; J gene: TRBJ2-2; D gene: NA; V gene: TRBV4-3; CDR3 length: 16; CDR3 protein: CASSQEGLRNTGELFF; CDR3 DNA: TGCGCCAGCAGCCAAGAAGGACTCCGGAACACCGGGGAGCTGTTTTTT
clone size: NA; J gene: TRBJ2-1; D gene: TRBD2; V gene: TRBV5-4; CDR3 length: 17; CDR3 protein: CASSPGSMGLAGDEQFF; CDR3 DNA: TGTGCCAGCAGCCCTGGGAGTATGGGACTAGCTGGCGATGAGCAGTTCTTC
clone size: NA; J gene: TRBJ1-3; D gene: NA; V gene: TRBV10-3; CDR3 length: 15; CDR3 protein: CAISGSRYLGNTIYF; CDR3 DNA: TGTGCCATCAGTGGGTCCCGCTATCTTGGAAACACCATATATTTT
clone size: NA; J gene: TRBJ2-2; D gene: NA; V gene: TRBV4-3; CDR3 length: 16; CDR3 protein: CASSQDIRGYTGELFF; CDR3 DNA: TGCGCCAGCAGCCAAGATATCCGGGGGTACACCGGGGAGCTGTTTTTT
clone size: NA; J gene: TRBJ2-7; D gene: NA; V gene: TRBV27; CDR3 length: 15; CDR3 protein: CASSLGGGVTYEQYF; CDR3 DNA: TGTGCCAGCAGTTTAGGTGGAGGTGTGACCTACGAGCAGTACTTC
clone size: once; J gene: TRBJ2-3; D gene: NA; V gene: TRBV13; CDR3 length: 16; CDR3 protein: CASSARPEGRADTQYF; CDR3 DNA: TGTGCCAGCAGCGCCAGGCCGGAGGGCCGGGCAGATACGCAGTATTTT
clone size: NA; J gene: TRBJ2-7; D gene: TRBD1; V gene: TRBV7-9; CDR3 length: 12; CDR3 protein: CASSLDRGEQYF; CDR3 DNA: TGTGCCAGCAGCTTAGACAGGGGCGAGCAGTACTTC
clone size: NA; J gene: TRBJ2-3; D gene: NA; V gene: TRBV9; CDR3 length: 15; CDR3 protein: CASSVGRDYTDTQYF; CDR3 DNA: TGTGCCAGCAGCGTAGGTCGGGATTACACAGATACGCAGTATTTT
clone size: NA; J gene: TRBJ2-1; D gene: TRBD2; V gene: TRBV28; CDR3 length: 17; CDR3 protein: CASSTSGSPGPYNEQFF; CDR3 DNA: TGTGCCAGCAGCACTAGCGGGAGTCCTGGTCCCTACAATGAGCAGTTCTTC
clone size: NA; J gene: TRBJ2-1; D gene: NA; V gene: TRBV5-1; CDR3 length: 11; CDR3 protein: CASRRENEQFF; CDR3 DNA: TGCGCCAGCCGCAGGGAAAATGAGCAGTTCTTC
clone size: NA; J gene: TRBJ2-1; D gene: TRBD2; V gene: TRBV18; CDR3 length: 17; CDR3 protein: CASSPSSQAGGVNEQFF; CDR3 DNA: TGTGCCAGCTCACCATCGTCCCAAGCGGGAGGGGTCAATGAGCAGTTCTTC
clone size: NA; J gene: TRBJ2-2; D gene: TRBD2; V gene: TRBV5-1; CDR3 length: 16; CDR3 protein: CASSLGAGGGTGELFF; CDR3 DNA: TGCGCCAGCAGCTTGGGGGCGGGAGGAGGAACCGGGGAGCTGTTTTTT
clone size: NA; J gene: TRBJ2-3; D gene: TRBD1; V gene: TRBV5-4; CDR3 length: 15; CDR3 protein: CASSLGDRGTDTQYF; CDR3 DNA: TGTGCCAGCAGCTTGGGGGACAGGGGCACAGATACGCAGTATTTT
clone size: NA; J gene: TRBJ2-2; D gene: TRBD2; V gene: TRBV4-1; CDR3 length: 17; CDR3 protein: CASSQEGAGVRAGELFF; CDR3 DNA: TGCGCCAGCAGCCAAGAAGGGGCGGGAGTCCGGGCCGGGGAGCTGTTTTTT
clone size: NA; J gene: TRBJ2-3; D gene: NA; V gene: TRBV9; CDR3 length: 18; CDR3 protein: CASSVRGETAGPRGVQYF; CDR3 DNA: TGTGCCAGCAGCGTAAGGGGGGAAACGGCGGGGCCCCGGGGGGTGCAGTATTTT
clone size: NA; J gene: TRBJ2-1; D gene: TRBD2; V gene: TRBV7-6; CDR3 length: 14; CDR3 protein: CASSTSGGSNEQFF; CDR3 DNA: TGTGCCAGCAGCACGTCGGGGGGGTCGAATGAGCAGTTCTTC
clone size: NA; J gene: TRBJ2-7; D gene: TRBD2; V gene: TRBV6-5; CDR3 length: 14; CDR3 protein: CASRWRGGLYEQYF; CDR3 DNA: TGTGCCAGCAGGTGGCGGGGGGGCCTCTACGAGCAGTACTTC
clone size: NA; J gene: TRBJ2-3; D gene: TRBD1; V gene: TRBV28; CDR3 length: 16; CDR3 protein: CASSPTRTGGTDTQYF; CDR3 DNA: TGTGCCAGCAGCCCTACCCGGACAGGGGGGACAGATACGCAGTATTTT
clone size: NA; J gene: TRBJ1-6; D gene: TRBD1; V gene: TRBV23-1; CDR3 length: 17; CDR3 protein: CASSQPPGQAVNSPLHF; CDR3 DNA: TGCGCCAGCAGTCAGCCCCCGGGACAGGCGGTTAATTCACCCCTCCACTTT
clone size: NA; J gene: TRBJ2-7; D gene: NA; V gene: TRBV2; CDR3 length: 15; CDR3 protein: CASTQLIQDPYEQYF; CDR3 DNA: TGTGCCAGCACCCAACTTATACAGGACCCCTACGAGCAGTACTTC
clone size: NA; J gene: TRBJ2-7; D gene: TRBD1; V gene: TRBV6-1; CDR3 length: 17; CDR3 protein: CASSEALRWTGIAEQYF; CDR3 DNA: TGTGCCAGCAGTGAAGCGCTTCGATGGACAGGGATCGCCGAGCAGTACTTC
clone size: NA; J gene: TRBJ2-3; D gene: TRBD1; V gene: TRBV6-1; CDR3 length: 15; CDR3 protein: CASSEWGQGLDTQYF; CDR3 DNA: TGTGCCAGCAGTGAATGGGGACAGGGCTTAGATACGCAGTATTTT
clone size: few; J gene: TRBJ2-1; D gene: NA; V gene: TRBV27; CDR3 length: 13; CDR3 protein: CASSRRTLYEQFF; CDR3 DNA: TGTGCCAGCAGTCGTCGGACTCTTTATGAGCAGTTCTTC
clone size: NA; J gene: TRBJ2-1; D gene: TRBD2; V gene: TRBV9; CDR3 length: 17; CDR3 protein: CASSVAPAGLRYNEQFF; CDR3 DNA: TGTGCCAGCAGCGTAGCTCCAGCGGGACTTAGATACAATGAGCAGTTCTTC
clone size: NA; J gene: TRBJ2-1; D gene: TRBD2; V gene: TRBV6-5; CDR3 length: 16; CDR3 protein: CASSYSGLAGSLGQFF; CDR3 DNA: TGTGCCAGCAGTTACTCGGGACTAGCGGGGAGTTTAGGGCAGTTCTTC
clone size: NA; J gene: TRBJ1-5; D gene: NA; V gene: TRBV21-1; CDR3 length: 21; CDR3 protein: CASSNTGVGVLPQCRNQPQHF; CDR3 DNA: TGTGCCAGCAGCAATACGGGGGTTGGAGTCCTCCCGCAATGTCGCAATCAGCCCCAGCATTTT
clone size: NA; J gene: TRBJ1-5; D gene: TRBD1; V gene: TRBV5-4; CDR3 length: 18; CDR3 protein: CASSRNFPGQVSNQPQHF; CDR3 DNA: TGTGCCAGCAGCCGAAATTTCCCGGGACAGGTTAGCAATCAGCCCCAGCATTTT
clone size: NA; J gene: TRBJ2-1; D gene: TRBD2; V gene: TRBV15; CDR3 length: 18; CDR3 protein: CATSRGAPLAGGLYEQFF; CDR3 DNA: TGTGCCACCAGCAGAGGGGCCCCACTAGCGGGAGGCCTGTATGAGCAGTTCTTC
clone size: NA; J gene: TRBJ2-1; D gene: TRBD1; V gene: TRBV27; CDR3 length: 15; CDR3 protein: CASSQDRSSYNEQFF; CDR3 DNA: TGTGCCAGCAGCCAGGACAGGAGCTCCTACAATGAGCAGTTCTTC
clone size: NA; J gene: TRBJ2-5; D gene: NA; V gene: TRBV30; CDR3 length: 15; CDR3 protein: CAWSVPVGGSETQYF; CDR3 DNA: TGTGCCTGGAGTGTTCCAGTGGGGGGTTCGGAGACCCAGTACTTC
clone size: NA; J gene: TRBJ2-5; D gene: TRBD1; V gene: TRBV9; CDR3 length: 14; CDR3 protein: CASSATGGYETQYF; CDR3 DNA: TGTGCCAGCAGCGCTACAGGGGGCTATGAGACCCAGTACTTC
clone size: NA; J gene: TRBJ1-1; D gene: NA; V gene: TRBV5-1; CDR3 length: 17; CDR3 protein: CASSLVPGGVEDTEAFF; CDR3 DNA: TGCGCCAGCAGCTTGGTTCCGGGAGGAGTTGAGGACACTGAAGCTTTCTTT
clone size: NA; J gene: TRBJ1-5; D gene: NA; V gene: TRBV27; CDR3 length: 17; CDR3 protein: CASTFLQHTYSNQPQHF; CDR3 DNA: TGTGCCAGCACTTTTCTACAGCATACATATAGCAATCAGCCCCAGCATTTT
clone size: NA; J gene: TRBJ2-7; D gene: NA; V gene: TRBV27; CDR3 length: 17; CDR3 protein: CASSLRLRGGRSYEQYF; CDR3 DNA: TGTGCCAGCAGTTTGCGTTTAAGGGGCGGACGCTCCTACGAGCAGTACTTC
clone size: NA; J gene: TRBJ2-7; D gene: NA; V gene: TRBV18; CDR3 length: 15; CDR3 protein: CASSPPSGLGDEQYF; CDR3 DNA: TGTGCCAGCTCACCACCTTCCGGGTTAGGGGACGAGCAGTACTTC
clone size: NA; J gene: TRBJ2-6; D gene: TRBD1; V gene: TRBV5-4; CDR3 length: 19; CDR3 protein: CASSYGQGLVVSGANVLTF; CDR3 DNA: TGTGCCAGCAGCTATGGACAGGGATTAGTAGTATCTGGGGCCAACGTCCTGACTTTC
clone size: NA; J gene: TRBJ2-3; D gene: TRBD2; V gene: TRBV25-1; CDR3 length: 15; CDR3 protein: CASSVSSGRPDTQYF; CDR3 DNA: TGTGCCAGCAGTGTTTCCAGCGGGAGGCCGGATACGCAGTATTTT